Given below is one T cell receptor beta chain in context. Antigen specificity is unknown. Time point reported: persistent/refractory GD, antithyroid drugs over 5 years with positive TRAb. Isolated PBMC RNA provided the starting material for the TCR library. The data were obtained in a study of regulatory T cells in long-lasting Graves disease. The wider study: Over-5-year antithyroid drug use with positive TSH receptor antibodies defined persistent Graves' disease in the study.

Construction of TCR beta libraries relied on iRepertoire HTBI primers and on Arm-PCR targeting CDR3 regions. As handled by the study authors: Across the samples, identification revealed around 65 TRBV and about 15 TRBJ segments. TCRdb ran MiXCR on the multiplex PCR reads and lists one entry per CDR3 protein. TCRdb, not the authors, supplied the V and J calls. The sample records over 650,000 distinct CDR3 sequences, about 32% being singletons. Regarding the study as a whole: Analyses excluded thyroid tissue, covering peripheral blood alone. Persistent disease was characterized by preferential usage of TRBV28, TRBJ1-2 and TRBJ2-5.

CDR3 size: 14 residues. Germline V gene sequence: CDR1 MGHRA, CDR2 YSYEKL. The germline V and J ends were trimmed by 1 base and 2 bases, with 8 bases remaining between them. The TCR comes from a female donor with Graves disease. The V and J genes are TRBV4-1 and TRBJ1-1, with TRBD1 as a possible D gene (5 bases). Specimen: peripheral blood mononuclear cells (PBMCs), collected when the disease was refractory, from a patient treated with antithyroid drugs. CDR3 nucleotide sequence: TGCGCCAGCAGCCAAGGACAGTCAAACACTGAAGCTTTCTTT. It translates to CASSQGQSNTEAFF.